The 2 T cell receptor beta chains reported below all come from one sample, sequenced in a study of beta chain features in type 1 diabetes (dated by TCRdb to the late 2010s). Receptor libraries were prepared by the immunoSEQ multiplex PCR assay. The entire amount of isolated RNA was reverse transcribed using the High Capacity cDNA Reverse Transcription Kit, so the sequenced TCRB transcripts were expressed ones. TCRdb stores this immuneACCESS table with in-frame sequences only. Part of the clones is absent; in the studies checked, under half of the shortfall reflects unresolved V genes, and no reason is known for the rest. The sample has about 220,000 clones on record, approximately 11% of them singletons. 1% to 1.5% of the sample is in the top ten clones. The source material was central memory CD4+ T cells from blood. The receptors originated from a man between 18 and 35 years old in good health.

This clone was observed many times. The chain carries TRBV10-3 and TRBJ2-5; unclear D gene. This CDR3 has 14 residues. The V and J ends lost 8 bases and 3 bases respectively, with 16 bases between them. Germline CDR1 and CDR2: ENHRY and SYGVKD. In nucleotides, the CDR3 is TGTGCCATCCGATCTAACACTGGGGAAGAGACCCAGTACTTC. Its translation: CAIRSNTGEETQYF.

This clone was observed a handful of times. The CDR3 nucleotides are TGTGCCAGCAGCTTGGGGCCTAGCGGGAGACAGGAGACCCAGTACTTC. The encoded protein is CASSLGPSGRQETQYF. V gene TRBV7-2 combines with J gene TRBJ2-5, with 10 positions matching TRBD2. Germline CDR1 SGHTA, CDR2 FQGNSA. The CDR3 is 16 residues long. J lost 5 bases, V lost 3 bases, and 9 bases had no gene match.